The present T cell receptor beta chain was sequenced within a study of blood T cell repertoires in COVID-19. This clone showed up just once. V trimming: 7 bases; J trimming: 9 bases; junction bases outside the gene matches: 6. The CDR3 sequence is 12 residues long. Per germline, CDR1 SQVTM and CDR2 ANQGSEA. Data came from immunoSEQ multiplex PCR; TCRdb stores just in-frame clones and leaves some out. The sample comprises roughly 100,000 clones, about four fifths of which are singletons, and approximately 15% rests with the top ten. Sequenced sample: peripheral blood. This chain connects TRBV29-1 to TRBJ2-1; 10 bases match TRBD1. The TCR comes from a woman older than 75 with acute or convalescent COVID-19. CDR3 protein: CSAWGQGSEQFF. CDR3 DNA: TGCAGCGCATGGGGACAGGGGAGTGAGCAGTTCTTC.